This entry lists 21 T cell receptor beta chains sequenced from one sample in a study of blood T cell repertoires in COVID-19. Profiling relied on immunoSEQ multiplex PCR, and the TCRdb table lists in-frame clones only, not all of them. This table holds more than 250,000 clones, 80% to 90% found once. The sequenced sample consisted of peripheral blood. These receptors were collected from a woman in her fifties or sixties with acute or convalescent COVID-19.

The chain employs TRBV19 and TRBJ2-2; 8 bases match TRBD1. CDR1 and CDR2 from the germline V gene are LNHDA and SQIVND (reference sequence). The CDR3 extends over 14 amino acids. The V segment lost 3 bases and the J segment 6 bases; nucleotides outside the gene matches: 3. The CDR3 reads CASSMTGESGELFF. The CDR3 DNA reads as TGTGCCAGTAGTATGACAGGGGAATCCGGGGAGCTGTTTTTT.

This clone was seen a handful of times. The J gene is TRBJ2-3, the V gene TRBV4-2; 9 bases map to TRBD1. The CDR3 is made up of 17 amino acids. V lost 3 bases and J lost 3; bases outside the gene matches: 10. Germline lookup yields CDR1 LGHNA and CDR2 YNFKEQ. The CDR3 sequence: CASSQLTGGVDTDTQYF. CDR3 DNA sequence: TGTGCCAGCAGCCAGCTAACAGGGGGCGTAGATACAGATACGCAGTATTTT.

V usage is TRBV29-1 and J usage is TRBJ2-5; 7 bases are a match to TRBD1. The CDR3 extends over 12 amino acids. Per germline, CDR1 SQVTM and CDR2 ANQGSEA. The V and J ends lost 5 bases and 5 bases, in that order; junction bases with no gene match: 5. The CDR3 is CSVSGGSETQYF. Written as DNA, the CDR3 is TGCAGCGTTTCAGGGGGTTCGGAGACCCAGTACTTC.

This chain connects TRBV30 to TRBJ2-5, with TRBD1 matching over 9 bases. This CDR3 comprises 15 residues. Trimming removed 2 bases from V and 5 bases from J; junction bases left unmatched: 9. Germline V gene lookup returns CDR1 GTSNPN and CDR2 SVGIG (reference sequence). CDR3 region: CAWSHNRGRGETQYF. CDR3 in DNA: TGTGCCTGGAGTCATAACAGGGGGCGCGGGGAGACCCAGTACTTC.

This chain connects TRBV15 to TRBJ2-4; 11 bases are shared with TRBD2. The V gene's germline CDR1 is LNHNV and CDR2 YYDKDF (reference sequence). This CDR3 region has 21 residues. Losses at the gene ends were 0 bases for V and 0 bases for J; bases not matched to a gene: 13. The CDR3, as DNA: TGTGCCACCAGCAGAGATTTAGCGGGAGGGCCATCTCTGCTAGCCAAAAACATTCAGTACTTC. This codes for CATSRDLAGGPSLLAKNIQYF.

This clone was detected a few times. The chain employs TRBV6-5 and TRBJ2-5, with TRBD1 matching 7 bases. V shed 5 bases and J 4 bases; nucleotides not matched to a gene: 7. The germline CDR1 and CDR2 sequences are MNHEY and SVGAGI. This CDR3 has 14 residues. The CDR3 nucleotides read TGTGCCAGCAGTCCCTTTCCAGGGGGAGAGACCCAGTACTTC. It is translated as CASSPFPGGETQYF.

The CDR3 DNA is TGTGCCAGCAGCCGACAGGGAAGCGAGCAGTACTTC. It yields the protein CASSRQGSEQYF. The V and J genes are TRBV11-3 and TRBJ2-7; the match to TRBD1 covers 7 bases. From germline, CDR1 is SGHNT and CDR2 YENEEA. V was pared by 5 bases and J by 6 bases, with 4 bases of the junction left unmatched. The CDR3 totals 12 residues.

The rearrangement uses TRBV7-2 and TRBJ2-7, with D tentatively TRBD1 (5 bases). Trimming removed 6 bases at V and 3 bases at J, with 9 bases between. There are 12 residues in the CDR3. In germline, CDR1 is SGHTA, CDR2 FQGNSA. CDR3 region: CASRGQGYEQYF. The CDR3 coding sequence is TGTGCCAGCAGAGGGCAGGGCTACGAGCAGTACTTC.

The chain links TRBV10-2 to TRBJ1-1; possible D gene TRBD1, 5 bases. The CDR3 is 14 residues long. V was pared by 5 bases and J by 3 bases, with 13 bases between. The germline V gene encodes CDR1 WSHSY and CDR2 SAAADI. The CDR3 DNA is TGCGCCAGCAGTTGGAGGGGTGCGGACACTGAAGCTTTCTTT. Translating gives CASSWRGADTEAFF.

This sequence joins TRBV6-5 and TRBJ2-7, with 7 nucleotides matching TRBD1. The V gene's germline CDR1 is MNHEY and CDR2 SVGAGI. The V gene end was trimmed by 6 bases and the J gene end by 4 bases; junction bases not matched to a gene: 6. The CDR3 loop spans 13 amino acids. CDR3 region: CASRRQGNYEQYF. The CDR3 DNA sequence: TGTGCCAGCAGGAGACAGGGAAATTACGAGCAGTACTTC.

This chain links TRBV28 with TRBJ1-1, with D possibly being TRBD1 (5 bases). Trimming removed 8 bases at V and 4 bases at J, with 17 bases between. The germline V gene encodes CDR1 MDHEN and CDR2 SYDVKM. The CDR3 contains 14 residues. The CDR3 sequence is CASLPRVVSTEAFF. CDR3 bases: TGTGCCAGCCTCCCCAGGGTCGTGAGCACTGAAGCTTTCTTT.

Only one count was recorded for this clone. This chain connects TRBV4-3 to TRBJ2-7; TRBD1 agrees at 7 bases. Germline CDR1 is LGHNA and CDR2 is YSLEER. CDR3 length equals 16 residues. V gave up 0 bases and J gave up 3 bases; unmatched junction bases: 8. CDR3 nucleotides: TGCGCCAGCAGCCAAGAAATAGGGGGCGCCTACTACGAGCAGTACTTC. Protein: CASSQEIGGAYYEQYF.

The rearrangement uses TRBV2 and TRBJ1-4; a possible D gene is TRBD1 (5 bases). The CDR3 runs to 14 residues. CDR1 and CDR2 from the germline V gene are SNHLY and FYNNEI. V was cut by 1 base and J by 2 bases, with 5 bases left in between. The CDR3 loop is CASSEDRTNEKLFF. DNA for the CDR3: TGTGCCAGCAGTGAAGACAGGACTAATGAAAAACTGTTTTTT.

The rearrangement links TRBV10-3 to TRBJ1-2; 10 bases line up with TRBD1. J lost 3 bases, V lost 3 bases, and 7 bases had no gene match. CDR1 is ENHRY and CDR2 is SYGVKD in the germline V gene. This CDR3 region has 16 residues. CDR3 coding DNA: TGTGCCATCAGTGACCCGGGACAGGGGTCGGACTATGGCTACACCTTC. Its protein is CAISDPGQGSDYGYTF.

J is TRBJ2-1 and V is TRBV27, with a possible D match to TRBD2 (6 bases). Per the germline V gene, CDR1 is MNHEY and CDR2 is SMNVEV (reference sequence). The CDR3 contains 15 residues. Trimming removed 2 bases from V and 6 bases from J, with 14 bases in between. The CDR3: CASSLSSGHLNEQFF. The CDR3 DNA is TGTGCCAGCAGTTTAAGTAGCGGCCACCTCAATGAGCAGTTCTTC.

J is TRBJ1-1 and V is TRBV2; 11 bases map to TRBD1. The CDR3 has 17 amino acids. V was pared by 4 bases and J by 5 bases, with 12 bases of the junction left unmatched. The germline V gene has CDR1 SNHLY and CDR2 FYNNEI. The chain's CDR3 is CASSAPGTGGGRTEAFF. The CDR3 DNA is TGTGCCAGCAGTGCCCCCGGGACAGGGGGGGGAAGAACTGAAGCTTTCTTT.

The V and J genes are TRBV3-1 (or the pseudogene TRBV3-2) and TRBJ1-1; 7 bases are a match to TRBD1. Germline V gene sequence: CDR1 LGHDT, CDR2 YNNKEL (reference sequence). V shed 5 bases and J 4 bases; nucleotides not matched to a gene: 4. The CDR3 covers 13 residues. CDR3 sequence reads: CASSADRATEAFF. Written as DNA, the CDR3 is TGTGCCAGCAGCGCAGACAGGGCCACTGAAGCTTTCTTT.

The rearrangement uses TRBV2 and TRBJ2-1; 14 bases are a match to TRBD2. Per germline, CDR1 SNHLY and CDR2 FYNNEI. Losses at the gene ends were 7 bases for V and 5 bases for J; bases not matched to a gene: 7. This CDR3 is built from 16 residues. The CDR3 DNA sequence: TGTGCCAGCACTGGGACTAGCGGGAGCATCAACAATGAGCAGTTCTTC. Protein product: CASTGTSGSINNEQFF.

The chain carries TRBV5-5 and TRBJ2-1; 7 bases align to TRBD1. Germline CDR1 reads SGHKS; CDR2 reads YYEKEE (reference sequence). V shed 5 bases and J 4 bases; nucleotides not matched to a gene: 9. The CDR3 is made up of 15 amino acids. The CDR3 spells CASRSTGQSYNEQFF. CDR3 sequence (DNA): TGTGCCAGCAGATCGACGGGACAGAGTTACAATGAGCAGTTCTTC.

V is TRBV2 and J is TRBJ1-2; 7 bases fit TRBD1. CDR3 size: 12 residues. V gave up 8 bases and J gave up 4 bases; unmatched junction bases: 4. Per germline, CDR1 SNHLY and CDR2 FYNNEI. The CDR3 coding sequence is TGTGCCAGCCAGGGACAGTTCTATGGCTACACCTTC. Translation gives CASQGQFYGYTF.

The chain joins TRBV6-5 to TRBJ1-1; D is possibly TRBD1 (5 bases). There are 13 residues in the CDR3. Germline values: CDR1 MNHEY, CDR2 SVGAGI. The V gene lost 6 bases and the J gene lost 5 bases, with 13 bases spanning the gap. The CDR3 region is CASRGGRFTEAFF. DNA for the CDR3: TGTGCCAGCAGGGGGGGTAGGTTTACTGAAGCTTTCTTT.